A single sample gave rise to the 30 T cell receptor beta chains below, sequenced in a study of graft-versus-host responses after intestinal transplantation. Using immunoSEQ multiplex PCR, the repertoire was profiled, and TCRdb retains in-frame clones only, with some absent. The table lists roughly 25,000 clones, just under 95% of them singletons. Sequences were derived from PBMCs, sampled roughly 29 days after intestinal transplant. The receptors were sampled from a human patient who received an intestinal transplant, so some T cells may come from the graft donor.

The V call is TRBV7-8, the J call TRBJ1-1; 10 bases match TRBD1. The CDR3 spans 13 residues. V gave up 6 bases and J gave up 4 bases; unmatched junction bases: 2. Looked up from germline, CDR1 is SGHVS and CDR2 is FQNEAQ. CDR3 region: CASRRQGATEAFF. The DNA for the CDR3 is TGTGCCAGCAGACGACAGGGGGCCACTGAAGCTTTCTTT.

V gene TRBV19 combines with J gene TRBJ2-1; 7 nucleotides line up with TRBD1. Germline V CDR1 and CDR2: LNHDA, SQIVND (reference sequence). With V trimmed by 5 bases and J by 7 bases, 11 bases remained unmatched. The CDR3 length is 15 residues. CDR3 region: CASSLKGQDANEQFF. In DNA form, the CDR3 reads TGTGCCAGTAGTCTCAAAGGACAGGATGCGAATGAGCAGTTCTTC.

This clone was recorded a few times. The gene calls are TRBV21-1 and TRBJ1-3. TRBV21-1 is termed a pseudogene. This CDR3 is built from 15 residues. The CDR3 nucleotides are TGTGCCAGCAGCTCTGGCGGGGCAACTGGAAACACCATATATTTT. Protein product: CASSSGGATGNTIYF.

CDR3 DNA sequence: TGTGCCAGCAGTTCCGGACGGCTCTATGGCTACACCTTC. Protein sequence: CASSSGRLYGYTF. The J gene is TRBJ1-2, the V gene TRBV6-5; D gene ambiguous. Deletions cut 4 bases from V and 4 bases from J, with 10 bases between. Germline CDR1 reads MNHEY; CDR2 reads SVGAGI. This CDR3 has 13 residues.

The chain is built from TRBV5-5 and TRBJ2-5; D possibly corresponds to TRBD1 (6 bases). Trimming removed 5 bases from V and 1 base from J, with 12 bases in between. The CDR3 has 14 amino acids. Germline CDR1 reads SGHKS; CDR2 reads YYEKEE (reference sequence). CDR3 amino acids: CASRRTELQETQYF. Here the CDR3 DNA reads TGTGCCAGCAGGCGGACAGAGCTCCAAGAGACCCAGTACTTC.

The chain links TRBV11-1 to TRBJ2-7; no clear D gene. CDR1 SGHAT and CDR2 FQDESV come from the germline V gene (reference sequence). V lost 5 bases and J lost 5, with 10 bases in between. This CDR3 spans 12 amino acids. CDR3 residues: CASSEDRDEQYF. The CDR3 DNA reads as TGTGCCAGCAGCGAGGATAGGGACGAGCAGTACTTC.

This clone was recorded only once. This chain links TRBV28 with TRBJ2-1; TRBD2 agrees at 13 bases. The CDR3 totals 18 residues. The germline CDR1 and CDR2 sequences are MDHEN and SYDVKM. The trim removed 5 bases at V and 0 bases at J, leaving 7 bases unmatched. The CDR3 here is CASSTGTSGTFSYNEQFF. The CDR3 DNA follows: TGTGCCAGCAGTACCGGGACTAGCGGGACGTTCTCCTACAATGAGCAGTTCTTC. Filled out from reference TRBV28 and TRBJ2-1, the complete variable domain reads DVKVTQSSRYLVKRTGEKVFLECVQDMDHENMFWYRQDPGLGLRLIYFSYDVKMKEKGDIPEGYSVSREKKERFSLILESASTNQTSMYLCASSTGTSGTFSYNEQFFGPGTRLTVL.

V is TRBV15 and J is TRBJ2-3; 7 bases agree with TRBD2. CDR1 is LNHNV and CDR2 is YYDKDF in the germline V gene (reference sequence). V lost 3 bases and J lost 1; bases outside the gene matches: 7. The CDR3 is made up of 16 amino acids. CDR3 amino acids: CATSSGTRGGTDTQYF. CDR3 nucleotide sequence: TGTGCCACCAGCAGTGGGACTCGGGGGGGCACAGATACGCAGTATTTT.

The chain is built from TRBV10-3 and TRBJ1-3; D not certain. The CDR3 length is 15 residues. The germline V gene encodes CDR1 ENHRY and CDR2 SYGVKD. The germline V and J ends were trimmed by 5 bases and 0 bases, with 11 bases remaining between them. CDR3 in DNA: TGTGCCATCAGTCTGGGAGTAGGCTCTGGAAACACCATATATTTT. It encodes CAISLGVGSGNTIYF.

The CDR3 DNA sequence: TGTGCCAGCTCACCCTCCCCTGAGGAAACCTACGAGCAGTACTTC. Protein sequence: CASSPSPEETYEQYF. The chain employs TRBV18 and TRBJ2-7; D is uncertain. CDR3 length: 15 residues. From germline, CDR1 is KGHSH and CDR2 LQKENI. Trimming pared 3 bases from V and 2 bases from J, leaving 14 bases between.

V usage is TRBV4-1 and J usage is TRBJ2-1; 11 bases fit TRBD2. Losses at the gene ends were 3 bases for V and 8 bases for J; bases not matched to a gene: 3. In germline, CDR1 is MGHRA, CDR2 YSYEKL. The CDR3 loop spans 14 amino acids. CDR3 DNA: TGCGCCAGCAGCCAGGGACTAGCGGAAGATGAGCAGTTCTTC. Translation: CASSQGLAEDEQFF.

The chain links TRBV7-9 to TRBJ2-7; possibly TRBD1 for D (5 bases). Trimming cost V 5 bases and J 0 bases, with 17 bases left between them. CDR3 size: 16 residues. In germline, CDR1 is SEHNR, CDR2 FQNEAQ (reference sequence). Here the CDR3 reads CASSPTYRQSSYEQYF. The DNA for the CDR3 is TGTGCCAGCAGCCCAACCTATCGACAGAGCTCCTACGAGCAGTACTTC.

In its sample, this clone was seen a few times. This chain connects TRBV28 to TRBJ2-7; D is ambiguous. This CDR3 is built from 16 residues. Per germline, CDR1 MDHEN and CDR2 SYDVKM. Trimming removed 2 bases at V and 1 base at J, with 15 bases between. CDR3 region: CASSLGSLEESYEQYF. CDR3 nucleotide sequence: TGTGCCAGCAGTTTAGGTAGTCTAGAGGAGTCCTACGAGCAGTACTTC.

This clone has just one count. The rearrangement joins TRBV6-6 to TRBJ2-1, with D possibly called TRBD1 or TRBD2 (5 bases each). Germline assignment: CDR1 MNHNY and CDR2 SVGAGI (reference sequence). Trimming took off 5 bases at V and 8 bases at J, with 22 bases between the two ends. The CDR3 loop spans 16 amino acids. In DNA, the CDR3 is TGTGCCAGCAGTCGTCCCCTTATCGAAAGAGGGGATGAGCAGTTCTTC. The encoded protein is CASSRPLIERGDEQFF.

V and J are TRBV2 and TRBJ2-7, with D unclear. The CDR3 has 13 amino acids. Trimming removed 3 bases at V and 5 bases at J, with 11 bases between. CDR1 and CDR2 from the germline V gene are SNHLY and FYNNEI. The CDR3 region is CASSELTPDEQYF. The DNA for the CDR3 is TGTGCCAGCAGTGAGTTGACCCCAGACGAGCAGTACTTC.

The chain carries TRBV7-9 and TRBJ1-3; the match to TRBD1 covers 7 bases. V was clipped by 0 bases and J by 4 bases; unmatched bases: 12. The CDR3 contains 18 residues. CDR1 and CDR2 from the germline V gene are SEHNR and FQNEAQ (reference sequence). CDR3 coding DNA: TGTGCCAGCAGCTTAGCGTTTCGAAAGGGGGCTGAGGGAAACACCATATATTTT. The encoded protein is CASSLAFRKGAEGNTIYF.

V usage is TRBV6-7 and J usage is TRBJ1-1; the D is unclear. TRBV6-7 is recorded as an ORF, its role being uncertain. The CDR3 sequence is 19 residues long. Between the trimmed V and J ends, which lost 4 bases and 4 bases, there was a span of 28 bases. The CDR3 bases are TGTGCCAGCAGTTCCCCCTCGTGTGAAGGGTCCCCACGGACCACTGAAGCTTTCTTT. Protein product: CASSSPSCEGSPRTTEAFF.

The rearrangement links TRBV15 to TRBJ2-1; 7 bases are shared with TRBD1. CDR1 and CDR2 (germline): LNHNV, YYDKDF (reference sequence). The CDR3 extends over 15 amino acids. The V gene end was trimmed by 5 bases and the J gene end by 8 bases; junction bases not matched to a gene: 12. The CDR3 DNA is TGTGCCACCAGCCTTTCCAGGACAGGTTACGATGAGCAGTTCTTC. Translation gives CATSLSRTGYDEQFF. Full variable domain (outside the CDR3, taken from reference TRBV15 and TRBJ2-1): DAMVIQNPRYQVTQFGKPVTLSCSQTLNHNVMYWYQQKSSQAPKLLFHYYDKDFNNEADTPDNFQSRRPNTSFCFLDIRSPGLGDTAMYLCATSLSRTGYDEQFFGPGTRLTVL.

In DNA form, the CDR3 reads TGTGCCATCAGTGAGTCGATCGGTCGCGGGAGTCAGTTCTTC. Translating it yields CAISESIGRGSQFF. The chain carries TRBV10-3 and TRBJ2-1, with 7 bases identical to TRBD2. The CDR3 contains 14 residues. CDR1 ENHRY and CDR2 SYGVKD come from the germline V gene. With 0 bases clipped from V and 13 bases from J, the junction kept 9 bases outside the gene matches.

This chain joins TRBV11-3 and TRBJ2-2; 8 bases align to TRBD2. CDR1 and CDR2 from the germline V gene are SGHNT and YENEEA. Trimming removed 3 bases from V and 0 bases from J; junction bases left unmatched: 0. The CDR3 sequence is 15 residues long. The CDR3: CASSLTSANTGELFF. The DNA of the CDR3 is TGTGCCAGCAGCTTGACTAGCGCGAACACCGGGGAGCTGTTTTTT.

The J gene is TRBJ2-3, the V gene TRBV30, with 10 bases aligning to TRBD1. Germline CDR1 reads GTSNPN; CDR2 reads SVGIG (reference sequence). V lost 4 bases to trimming and J lost 3 bases; unmatched junction nucleotides: 7. The CDR3 runs 15 residues. The DNA of the CDR3 is TGTGCCTGGACCAGGACAGGGGGTTTAACAGATACGCAGTATTTT. It is translated as CAWTRTGGLTDTQYF.

The genes are TRBV4-1 and TRBJ1-5, with 9 nucleotides matching TRBD1. The CDR3 consists of 16 residues. The V gene end was trimmed by 1 base and the J gene end by 4 bases; junction bases not matched to a gene: 5. CDR1 MGHRA and CDR2 YSYEKL come from the germline V gene. The CDR3 sequence: CASSQVEDRGNQPQHF. The CDR3 nucleotides read TGCGCCAGCAGCCAAGTCGAAGACAGGGGGAATCAGCCCCAGCATTTT.

This chain links TRBV6-6 with TRBJ2-1, with D uncertain. The V and J ends lost 8 bases and 7 bases respectively, with 6 bases between them. The CDR3 loop spans 10 amino acids. Looked up from germline, CDR1 is MNHNY and CDR2 is SVGAGI (reference sequence). The CDR3 coding sequence is TGTGCCAGCGGGAATAATGAGCAGTTCTTC. Its translation: CASGNNEQFF.

This rearrangement joins TRBV5-6 to TRBJ1-3; D unclear. V was clipped by 5 bases and J by 0 bases, with 9 bases between them. CDR3 length: 14 amino acids. CDR1 is SGHDT and CDR2 is YYEEEE in the germline V gene. Written as DNA, the CDR3 is TGTGCCAGCAGAAGGTGGGGCTCTGGAAACACCATATATTTT. Protein sequence: CASRRWGSGNTIYF. Drawing the rest from reference TRBV5-6 and TRBJ1-3, the complete variable domain is DAGVTQSPTHLIKTRGQQVTLRCSPKSGHDTVSWYQQALGQGPQFIFQYYEEEERQRGNFPDRFSGHQFPNYSSELNVNALLLGDSALYLCASRRWGSGNTIYFGEGSWLTVV.

The rearrangement joins TRBV9 to TRBJ2-7, with 8 nucleotides matching TRBD1. V lost 4 bases to trimming and J lost 2 bases; unmatched junction nucleotides: 8. This CDR3 has 15 amino acids. Germline loops: CDR1 SGDLS, CDR2 YYNGEE. CDR3 sequence reads: CASSPRGQGAYEQYF. CDR3 DNA: TGTGCCAGCAGCCCAAGAGGACAGGGAGCCTACGAGCAGTACTTC.

The chain carries TRBV5-1 and TRBJ2-5, with D unclear. The V end was cut by 0 bases, the J end by 5 bases, with 5 bases between. CDR3 length equals 12 residues. CDR1 is SGHRS, CDR2 YFSETQ, per germline. CDR3 DNA sequence: TGCGCCAGCAGCTTGGTTTGGGAGACCCAGTACTTC. Its protein product is CASSLVWETQYF.

CDR3 in DNA: TGTGCCAGCAGCCAAGATCGAGCGGGGGCACCGCTAGCCAAAAACATTCAGTACTTC. Protein: CASSQDRAGAPLAKNIQYF. V and J are TRBV14 and TRBJ2-4, with 8 bases that match TRBD2. The CDR3 loop spans 19 amino acids. Per germline, CDR1 SGHDN and CDR2 FVKESK. The junction had 10 bases not matched to a gene; V was cut back by 0 bases and J by 0 bases. The full variable domain, its missing parts supplied by reference TRBV14 and TRBJ2-4, is EAGVTQFPSHSVIEKGQTVTLRCDPISGHDNLYWYRRVMGKEIKFLLHFVKESKQDESGMPNNRFLAERTGGTYSTLKVQPAELEDSGVYFCASSQDRAGAPLAKNIQYFGAGTRLSVL.

This clone was counted once. As DNA, the CDR3 is TGTGCCAGCAGCTTATTTAGCGGGAGCTCCTACAATGAGCAGTTCTTC. Translation gives CASSLFSGSSYNEQFF. The chain employs TRBV7-6 and TRBJ2-1, with TRBD2 matching 9 bases. With V trimmed by 2 bases and J by 0 bases, 2 bases remained unmatched. Germline V gene lookup returns CDR1 SGHVS and CDR2 FNYEAQ. CDR3 length equals 16 residues.

J is TRBJ2-7 and V is TRBV4-1; maybe TRBD2 (6 bases). V lost 6 bases and J 5 bases, leaving 20 bases between the germline ends. The CDR3 extends over 15 amino acids. Germline loops: CDR1 MGHRA, CDR2 YSYEKL. For the CDR3, the DNA is TGCGCCAGCAGTACAGGCGGGACCCTTAGGGACGAGCAGTACTTC. It yields the protein CASSTGGTLRDEQYF.

The table lists this clone with a count of one. The CDR3 region has the DNA TGTGCCATCTCTCGCCAGGGGGCTGGTCAGCCCCAGCATTTT. Translating it yields CAISRQGAGQPQHF. The rearrangement links TRBV28 to TRBJ1-5, with 8 bases lining up with TRBD1. Trimming at V came to 10 bases and at J to 6 bases, leaving 11 bases not matched to a gene. The CDR3 runs to 14 residues. Per germline, CDR1 MDHEN and CDR2 SYDVKM.